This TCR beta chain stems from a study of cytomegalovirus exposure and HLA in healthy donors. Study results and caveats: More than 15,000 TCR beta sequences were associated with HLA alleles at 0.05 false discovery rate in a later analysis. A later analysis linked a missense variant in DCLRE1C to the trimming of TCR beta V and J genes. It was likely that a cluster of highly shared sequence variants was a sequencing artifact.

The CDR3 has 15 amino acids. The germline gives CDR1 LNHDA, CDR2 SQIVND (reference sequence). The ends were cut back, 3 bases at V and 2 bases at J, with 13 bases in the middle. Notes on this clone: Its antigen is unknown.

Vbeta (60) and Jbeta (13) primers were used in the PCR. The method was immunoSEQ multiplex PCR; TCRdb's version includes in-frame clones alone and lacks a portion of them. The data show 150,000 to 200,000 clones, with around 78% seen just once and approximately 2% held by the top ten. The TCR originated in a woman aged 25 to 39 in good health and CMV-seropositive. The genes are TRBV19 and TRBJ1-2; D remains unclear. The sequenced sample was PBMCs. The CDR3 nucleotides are TGTGCCAGTAGTATCGGTTGGGCCAGCAACTATGGCTACACCTTC. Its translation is CASSIGWASNYGYTF.